A single sample gave rise to the 8 T cell receptor beta chains below, sequenced in a study of blood T cell repertoires in COVID-19. Profiled with immunoSEQ multiplex PCR; TCRdb holds only in-frame clones, not every one. The profile shows 13,000 or so clones, over 85% of them singletons. The specimen sequenced was peripheral blood. The receptors originated from a man in his sixties or seventies with active COVID-19.

This chain links TRBV29-1 with TRBJ2-3; D is possibly TRBD2 (6 bases). Deletions cut 1 base from V and 10 bases from J, with 12 bases between. The CDR3 loop spans 12 amino acids. From germline, CDR1 is SQVTM and CDR2 ANQGSEA. This chain's CDR3 is CSVEGVPGAQYF. The CDR3 nucleotides are TGCAGCGTTGAAGGAGTCCCGGGGGCGCAGTATTTT.

The chain is built from TRBV7-8 and TRBJ2-3; 7 bases agree with TRBD2. CDR3 length: 16 residues. Germline V gene lookup returns CDR1 SGHVS and CDR2 FQNEAQ. Germline trimming cut 1 base from V and 1 base from J; bases unmatched to any gene: 5. The CDR3 loop reads CASSLDGGGGTDTQYF. The DNA of the CDR3 is TGTGCCAGCAGCTTAGACGGGGGAGGGGGCACAGATACGCAGTATTTT.

V and J are TRBV5-1 and TRBJ2-7; the D gene is possibly TRBD1 (6 bases). Germline V gene lookup returns CDR1 SGHRS and CDR2 YFSETQ. The CDR3 loop spans 13 amino acids. The V end lost 2 bases, the J end lost 7 bases, and 13 bases lay between the germline ends. The DNA for the CDR3 is TGCGCCAGCAGCTTAGGGACACCGAGTGAGCAGTACTTC. It translates to CASSLGTPSEQYF.

The genes are TRBV6-5 and TRBJ2-6; 7 bases are a match to TRBD2. With V trimmed by 4 bases and J by 3 bases, 6 bases remained unmatched. Germline-derived CDR1 and CDR2 are MNHEY and SVGAGI. CDR3 length equals 16 residues. In DNA, the CDR3 is TGTGCCAGCAGTTCGCCCGCGGGAGATGGGGCCAACGTCCTGACTTTC. Protein sequence: CASSSPAGDGANVLTF.

CDR3 in DNA: TGCGCCAGCAGCTTGGGGGCAGGGATGAACACTGAAGCTTTCTTT. Amino acids: CASSLGAGMNTEAFF. The chain has TRBV5-1 and TRBJ1-1; a possible D gene is TRBD1 (5 bases). The V end lost 0 bases, the J end lost 0 bases, and 9 bases lay between the germline ends. The CDR3 covers 15 residues. The V gene's germline CDR1 is SGHRS and CDR2 YFSETQ.

This chain links TRBV3-1 (or the pseudogene TRBV3-2) with TRBJ1-1; 7 bases fit TRBD1. Germline lookup yields CDR1 LGHDT and CDR2 YNNKEL (reference sequence). This CDR3 comprises 14 residues. The V and J ends lost 1 base and 1 base, in that order; junction bases with no gene match: 0. The CDR3 spells CASSQGQGNTEAFF. The CDR3 DNA reads as TGTGCCAGCAGCCAAGGACAGGGGAACACTGAAGCTTTCTTT.

The rearrangement uses TRBV9 and TRBJ1-6, with D tentatively TRBD1 (6 bases). The length of the CDR3 is 14 residues. CDR1 is SGDLS, CDR2 YYNGEE, per germline. V lost 4 bases to trimming and J lost 4 bases, with 9 bases between them. CDR3 coding DNA: TGTGCCAGCAGCCCAGGACAGTATAATTCACCCCTCCACTTT. The encoded protein is CASSPGQYNSPLHF.

The rearrangement links TRBV24-1 to TRBJ2-1, with 7 bases matching TRBD1. V lost 4 bases to trimming and J lost 0 bases; unmatched junction nucleotides: 5. The CDR3 totals 16 residues. Germline CDR1 reads KGHDR; CDR2 reads SFDVKD. The CDR3 DNA sequence: TGTGCCACCAGTGACCCGACAGGGAGCTCCTACAATGAGCAGTTCTTC. This encodes CATSDPTGSSYNEQFF.